Shown below are 12 T cell receptor beta chains from a single sample sequenced in a study of T cells after yellow fever vaccination. TCRdb re-called the 5' RACE reads with MiXCR, one entry per CDR3 protein. The sample carries some 320,000 distinct CDR3 sequences, 7.5% to 9.5% recorded once. Sequencing was performed on CD4+ T cells sorted from PBMCs, taken 5 days after the yellow fever booster vaccination. The source of these receptors is a man between 18 and 35 years old who received the YFV17D yellow fever vaccine.

This clonotype was seen a handful of times. V gene TRBV20-1 combines with J gene TRBJ2-5; the D call may be TRBD1 or TRBD2 (5 bases each). The V and J ends lost 1 base and 5 bases respectively, with 17 bases between them. CDR3 size: 15 residues. Germline CDR1 DFQATT, CDR2 SNEGSKA (reference sequence). The CDR3 reads CSARGGAESGETQYF. The CDR3 nucleotides read TGCAGTGCTAGAGGAGGGGCAGAATCTGGGGAGACCCAGTACTTC.

In its sample, this clonotype was seen many times. V usage is TRBV14 and J usage is TRBJ2-2; tentative D call: TRBD2 (5 bases). Germline V lookup: CDR1 SGHDN, CDR2 FVKESK. Trimming shortened V by 5 bases and J by 4 bases, and 11 bases separated the two germline ends. The CDR3 sequence is 14 residues long. The DNA of the CDR3 is TGTGCCAGCAGCGGGAGAATCGCCACCGGGGAGCTGTTTTTT. This translates into CASSGRIATGELFF.

V gene TRBV9 combines with J gene TRBJ2-3; 9 bases align to TRBD1. The V segment lost 4 bases and the J segment 3 bases; nucleotides outside the gene matches: 3. From germline, CDR1 is SGDLS and CDR2 YYNGEE. The CDR3 sequence is 14 residues long. The CDR3 bases are TGTGCCAGCAGCACAGGGGGCGGAACAGATACGCAGTATTTT. This encodes CASSTGGGTDTQYF. Variable domain in full (rest from reference TRBV9 and TRBJ2-3): DSGVTQTPKHLITATGQRVTLRCSPRSGDLSVYWYQQSLDQGLQFLIQYYNGEERAKGNILERFSAQQFPDLHSELNLSSLELGDSALYFCASSTGGGTDTQYFGPGTRLTVL.

CDR3 bases: TGTGCCAGTAGTTTGGCGGGGGAGGACCACGGGGAGCTGTTTTTT. Its translation: CASSLAGEDHGELFF. The chain combines TRBV19 with TRBJ2-2, with 7 bases lining up with TRBD2. V was clipped by 5 bases and J by 7 bases; unmatched bases: 10. CDR1 and CDR2 from the germline V gene are LNHDA and SQIVND (reference sequence). This CDR3 has 15 residues.

The sample holds many counts of this clonotype. The CDR3 DNA sequence: TGCAGCGCCATTACCCCGGGGCCTGGGGACGGGCCGGGGATCTACGAGCAGTACGTC. Its translation: CSAITPGPGDGPGIYEQYV. The rearrangement joins TRBV29-1 to TRBJ2-7; the D gene could be TRBD1 or TRBD2 (5 bases each). The germline CDR1 and CDR2 sequences are SQVTM and ANQGSEA. V was cut by 7 bases and J by 3 bases, with 34 bases left in between. The CDR3 totals 19 residues.

This clonotype was seen once. The chain links TRBV19 to TRBJ1-1; 8 bases agree with TRBD1. V was pared by 4 bases and J by 4 bases, with 5 bases of the junction left unmatched. Per the germline V gene, CDR1 is LNHDA and CDR2 is SQIVND (reference sequence). The CDR3 runs to 14 residues. CDR3 in amino acids: CASSRYRGATEAFF. The CDR3 DNA is TGTGCCAGTAGTAGATACAGGGGGGCCACTGAAGCTTTCTTT.

This clonotype showed up many times. This sequence joins TRBV25-1 and TRBJ2-5; no definite D call. Deletions cut 2 bases from V and 5 bases from J, with 15 bases between. The CDR3 covers 15 residues. The germline CDR1 and CDR2 sequences are MGHDK and SYGVNS. Here the CDR3 reads CASSEPGARPETQYF. The CDR3 region has the DNA TGTGCCAGCAGTGAACCAGGAGCTCGCCCTGAGACCCAGTACTTC.

This clonotype occurred many times. This chain joins TRBV20-1 and TRBJ2-7, with 7 bases identical to TRBD2. Trimming at V came to 3 bases and at J to 3 bases, leaving 5 bases not matched to a gene. The CDR3 has 13 residues. Germline CDR1 is DFQATT and CDR2 is SNEGSKA (reference sequence). The CDR3 reads CSARGTSVYEQYF. CDR3 coding DNA: TGCAGTGCTAGGGGAACTAGCGTCTACGAGCAGTACTTC.

This clonotype was detected only once. The chain's CDR3 is CASSPGYGSYGYTF. CDR3 DNA sequence: TGCGCCAGCAGTCCAGGTTATGGGAGCTATGGCTACACCTTC. This chain links TRBV5-1 with TRBJ1-2; D is ambiguous. The CDR3 loop spans 14 amino acids. V lost 5 bases and J lost 4, with 15 bases in between. Germline CDR1 and CDR2: SGHRS and YFSETQ.

The chain carries TRBV2 and TRBJ1-5; D is perhaps TRBD1 (5 bases). The V end was cut by 8 bases, the J end by 3 bases, with 11 bases between. CDR1 and CDR2 (germline): SNHLY, FYNNEI. This CDR3 comprises 13 residues. CDR3 bases: TGTGCCAGCTCCAGCAGGGTCAATCAGCCCCAGCATTTT. Translation: CASSSRVNQPQHF.

This chain joins TRBV5-1 and TRBJ2-5; a weak D match, TRBD1 (6 bases). The CDR3 has 16 residues. Trimming pared 4 bases from V and 2 bases from J, leaving 18 bases between. Germline V gene lookup returns CDR1 SGHRS and CDR2 YFSETQ. CDR3 sequence (DNA): TGCGCCAGCAGCAGGGGGACCTTGAAGGTACAAGAGACCCAGTACTTC. The encoded protein is CASSRGTLKVQETQYF. The whole variable domain, filled in from reference TRBV5-1 and TRBJ2-5, reads KAGVTQTPRYLIKTRGQQVTLSCSPISGHRSVSWYQQTPGQGLQFLFEYFSETQRNKGNFPGRFSGRQFSNSRSEMNVSTLELGDSALYLCASSRGTLKVQETQYFGPGTRLLVL.

In this sample, this clonotype turned up a few times. The genes are TRBV18 and TRBJ1-2; 8 bases map to TRBD1. The ends lost 3 bases at V and 0 bases at J; junction bases unmatched: 3. The length of the CDR3 is 15 residues. Germline V gene data show CDR1 as KGHSH and CDR2 as LQKENI. CDR3 in amino acids: CASSPGQGANYGYTF. CDR3 DNA: TGTGCCAGCTCACCCGGACAGGGTGCTAACTATGGCTACACCTTC.